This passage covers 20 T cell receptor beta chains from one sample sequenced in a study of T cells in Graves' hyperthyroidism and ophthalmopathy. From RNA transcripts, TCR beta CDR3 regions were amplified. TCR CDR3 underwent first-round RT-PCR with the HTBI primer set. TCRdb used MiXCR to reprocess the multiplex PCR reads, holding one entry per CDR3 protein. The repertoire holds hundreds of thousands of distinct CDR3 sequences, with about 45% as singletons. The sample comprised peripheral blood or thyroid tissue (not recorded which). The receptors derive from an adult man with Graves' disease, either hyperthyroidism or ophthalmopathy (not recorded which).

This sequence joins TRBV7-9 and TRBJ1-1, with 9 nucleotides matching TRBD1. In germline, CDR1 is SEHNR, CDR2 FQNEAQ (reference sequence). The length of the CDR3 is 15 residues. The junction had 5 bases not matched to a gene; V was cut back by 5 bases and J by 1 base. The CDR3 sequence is CASSPDRGWNTEAFF. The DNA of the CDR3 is TGTGCCAGCAGCCCAGACAGGGGGTGGAACACTGAAGCTTTCTTT.

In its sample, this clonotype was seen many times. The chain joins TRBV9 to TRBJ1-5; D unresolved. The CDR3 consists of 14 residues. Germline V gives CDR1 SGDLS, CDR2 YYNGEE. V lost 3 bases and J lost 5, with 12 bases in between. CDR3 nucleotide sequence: TGTGCCAGCAGCGGCCCGGGGTTTGATCAGCCCCAGCATTTT. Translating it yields CASSGPGFDQPQHF.

The DNA of the CDR3 is TGTGCCAGCTTTGACAGGGGGCTCAACTATGGCTACACCTTC. It codes for CASFDRGLNYGYTF. The V call is TRBV3-1, the J call TRBJ1-2, with 10 positions matching TRBD1. The CDR3 loop spans 14 amino acids. V gave up 8 bases and J gave up 2 bases; unmatched junction bases: 5. Germline V gene sequence: CDR1 LGHDT, CDR2 YNNKEL (reference sequence).

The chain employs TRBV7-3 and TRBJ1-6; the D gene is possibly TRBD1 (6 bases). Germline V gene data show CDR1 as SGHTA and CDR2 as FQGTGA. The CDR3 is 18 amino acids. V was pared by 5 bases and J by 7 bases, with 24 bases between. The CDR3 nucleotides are TGTGCCAGCAGCCCTGGGACTAGCGGGGGCAGAGAAAATTCACCCCTCCACTTT. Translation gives CASSPGTSGGRENSPLHF.

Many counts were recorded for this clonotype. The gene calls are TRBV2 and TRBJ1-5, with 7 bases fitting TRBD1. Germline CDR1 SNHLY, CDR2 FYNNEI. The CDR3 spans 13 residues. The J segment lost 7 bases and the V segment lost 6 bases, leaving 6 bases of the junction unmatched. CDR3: CASRPGQYQPQHF. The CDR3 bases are TGTGCCAGCAGACCGGGACAGTACCAGCCCCAGCATTTT.

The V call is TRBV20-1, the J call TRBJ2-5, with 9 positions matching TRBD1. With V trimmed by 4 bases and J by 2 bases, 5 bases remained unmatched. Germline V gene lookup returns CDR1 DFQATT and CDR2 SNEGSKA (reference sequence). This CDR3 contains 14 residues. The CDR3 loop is CSAIGTGIQETQYF. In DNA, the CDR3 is TGCAGTGCTATTGGGACAGGGATTCAAGAGACCCAGTACTTC.

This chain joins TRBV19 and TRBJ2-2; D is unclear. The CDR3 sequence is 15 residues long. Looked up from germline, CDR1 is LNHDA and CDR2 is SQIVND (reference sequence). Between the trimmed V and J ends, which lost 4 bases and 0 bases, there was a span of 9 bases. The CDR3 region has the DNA TGTGCCAGTAGTACCGGGCGCTCGAACACCGGGGAGCTGTTTTTT. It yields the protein CASSTGRSNTGELFF. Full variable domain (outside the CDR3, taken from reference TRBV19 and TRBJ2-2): DGGITQSPKYLFRKEGQNVTLSCEQNLNHDAMYWYRQDPGQGLRLIYYSQIVNDFQKGDIAEGYSVSREKKESFPLTVTSAQKNPTAFYLCASSTGRSNTGELFFGEGSRLTVL.

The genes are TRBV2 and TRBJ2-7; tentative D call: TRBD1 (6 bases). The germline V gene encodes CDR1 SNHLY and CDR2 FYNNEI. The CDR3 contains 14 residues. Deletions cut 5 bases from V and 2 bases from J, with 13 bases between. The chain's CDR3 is CASSYSPGAYEQYF. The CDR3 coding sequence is TGTGCCAGCAGTTACTCTCCAGGGGCCTACGAGCAGTACTTC.

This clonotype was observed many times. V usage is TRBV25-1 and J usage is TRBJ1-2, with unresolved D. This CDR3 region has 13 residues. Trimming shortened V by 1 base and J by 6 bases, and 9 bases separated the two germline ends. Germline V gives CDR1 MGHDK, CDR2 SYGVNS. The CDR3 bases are TGTGCCAGCAGTGAATTCCAACAGAATGGCTACACCTTC. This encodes CASSEFQQNGYTF.

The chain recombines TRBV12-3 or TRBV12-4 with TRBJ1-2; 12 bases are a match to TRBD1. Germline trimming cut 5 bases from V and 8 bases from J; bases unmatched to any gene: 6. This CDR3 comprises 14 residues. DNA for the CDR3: TGTGCCAGCAGTCGGGACAGGGGGCACGGAGGCTACACCTTC. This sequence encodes CASSRDRGHGGYTF.

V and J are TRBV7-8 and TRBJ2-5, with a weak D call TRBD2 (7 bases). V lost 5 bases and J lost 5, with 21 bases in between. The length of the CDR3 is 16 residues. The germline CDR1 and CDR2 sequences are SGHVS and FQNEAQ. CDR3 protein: CASSPGPGGGPETQYF. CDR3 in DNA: TGTGCCAGCAGCCCCGGTCCTGGCGGGGGCCCGGAGACCCAGTACTTC.

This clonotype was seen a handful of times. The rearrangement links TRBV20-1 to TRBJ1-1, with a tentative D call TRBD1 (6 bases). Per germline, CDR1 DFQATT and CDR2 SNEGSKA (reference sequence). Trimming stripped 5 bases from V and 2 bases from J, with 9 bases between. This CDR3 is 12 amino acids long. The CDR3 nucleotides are TGCAGTGCTCGGACAGCCAACACTGAAGCTTTCTTT. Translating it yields CSARTANTEAFF.

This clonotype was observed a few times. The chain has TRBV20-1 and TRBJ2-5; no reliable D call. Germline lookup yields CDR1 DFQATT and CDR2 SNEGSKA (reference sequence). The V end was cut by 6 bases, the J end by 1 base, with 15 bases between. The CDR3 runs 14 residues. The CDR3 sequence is CSALIGLSQETQYF. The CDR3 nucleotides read TGCAGTGCCCTGATAGGGCTCAGCCAAGAGACCCAGTACTTC.

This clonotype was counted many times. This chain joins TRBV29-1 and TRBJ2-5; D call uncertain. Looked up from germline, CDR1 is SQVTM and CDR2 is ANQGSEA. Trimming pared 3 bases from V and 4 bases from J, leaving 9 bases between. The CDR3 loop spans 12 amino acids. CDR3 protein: CSVDGNGETQYF. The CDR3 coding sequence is TGCAGCGTTGACGGTAACGGAGAGACCCAGTACTTC.

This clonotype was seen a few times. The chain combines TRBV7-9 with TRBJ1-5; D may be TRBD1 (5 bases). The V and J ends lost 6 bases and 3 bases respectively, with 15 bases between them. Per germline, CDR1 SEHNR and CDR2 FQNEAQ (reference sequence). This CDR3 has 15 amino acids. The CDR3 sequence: CASSTLGLLNQPQHF. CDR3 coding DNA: TGTGCCAGCAGTACCTTGGGGCTACTCAATCAGCCCCAGCATTTT.

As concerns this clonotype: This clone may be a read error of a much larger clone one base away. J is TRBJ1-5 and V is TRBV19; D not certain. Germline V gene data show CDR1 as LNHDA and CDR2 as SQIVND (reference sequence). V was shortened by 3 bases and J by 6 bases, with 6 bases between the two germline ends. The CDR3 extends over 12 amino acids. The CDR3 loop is CASSMRSQPQHF. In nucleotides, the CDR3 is TGTGCCAGTAGTATGCGGAGTCAGCCCCAGCATTTT.

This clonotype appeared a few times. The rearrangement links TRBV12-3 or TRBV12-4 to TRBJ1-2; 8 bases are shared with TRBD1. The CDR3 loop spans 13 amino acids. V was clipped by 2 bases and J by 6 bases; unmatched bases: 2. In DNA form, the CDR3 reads TGTGCCAGCAGTTTACTGACAGGGGATGGCTACACCTTC. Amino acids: CASSLLTGDGYTF.

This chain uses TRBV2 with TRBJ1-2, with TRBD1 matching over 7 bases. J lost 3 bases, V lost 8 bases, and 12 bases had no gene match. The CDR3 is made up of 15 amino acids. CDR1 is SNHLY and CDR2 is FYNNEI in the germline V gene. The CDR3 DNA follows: TGTGCCAGCTCGCTTAGACAGGGTTCGGACTATGGCTACACCTTC. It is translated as CASSLRQGSDYGYTF.

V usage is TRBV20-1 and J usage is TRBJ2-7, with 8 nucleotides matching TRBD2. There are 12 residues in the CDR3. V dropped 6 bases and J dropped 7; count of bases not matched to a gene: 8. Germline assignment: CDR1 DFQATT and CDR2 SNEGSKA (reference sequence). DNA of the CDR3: TGCAGTGCCCCGGGGGGGCCTTGGGAGCAGTACTTC. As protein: CSAPGGPWEQYF.

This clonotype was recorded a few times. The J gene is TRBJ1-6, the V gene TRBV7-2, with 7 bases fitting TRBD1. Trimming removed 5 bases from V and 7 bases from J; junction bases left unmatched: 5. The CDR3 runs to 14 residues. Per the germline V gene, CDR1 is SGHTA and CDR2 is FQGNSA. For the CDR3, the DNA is TGTGCCAGCAGCAAGACAGGGCAGAATTCACCCCTCCACTTT. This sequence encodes CASSKTGQNSPLHF. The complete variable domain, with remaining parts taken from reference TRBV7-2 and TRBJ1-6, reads GAGVSQSPSNKVTEKGKDVELRCDPISGHTALYWYRQSLGQGLEFLIYFQGNSAPDKSGLPSDRFSAERTGGSVSTLTIQRTQQEDSAVYLCASSKTGQNSPLHFGNGTRLTVT.